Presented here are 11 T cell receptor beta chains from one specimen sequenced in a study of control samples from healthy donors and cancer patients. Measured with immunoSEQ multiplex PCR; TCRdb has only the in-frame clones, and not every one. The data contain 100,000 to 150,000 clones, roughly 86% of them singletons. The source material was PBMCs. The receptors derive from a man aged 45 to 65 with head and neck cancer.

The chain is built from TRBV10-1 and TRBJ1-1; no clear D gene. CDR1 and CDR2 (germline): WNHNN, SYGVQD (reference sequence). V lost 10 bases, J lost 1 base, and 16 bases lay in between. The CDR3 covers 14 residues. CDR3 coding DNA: TGCGCCACGAAGGCCGGAATGGGGAACACTGAAGCTTTCTTT. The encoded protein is CATKAGMGNTEAFF.

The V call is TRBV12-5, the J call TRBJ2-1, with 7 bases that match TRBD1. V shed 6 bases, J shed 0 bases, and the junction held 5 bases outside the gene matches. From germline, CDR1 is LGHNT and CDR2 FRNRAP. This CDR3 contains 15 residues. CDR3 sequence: CASGKDRSSYNEQFF. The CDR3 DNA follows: TGTGCTAGTGGGAAGGACAGGAGCTCCTACAATGAGCAGTTCTTC.

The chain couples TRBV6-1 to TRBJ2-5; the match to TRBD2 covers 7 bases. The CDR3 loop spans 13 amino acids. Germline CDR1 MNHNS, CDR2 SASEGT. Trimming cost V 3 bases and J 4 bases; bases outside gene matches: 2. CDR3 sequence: CASSEGGRETQYF. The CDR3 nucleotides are TGTGCCAGCAGTGAGGGAGGGCGAGAGACCCAGTACTTC.

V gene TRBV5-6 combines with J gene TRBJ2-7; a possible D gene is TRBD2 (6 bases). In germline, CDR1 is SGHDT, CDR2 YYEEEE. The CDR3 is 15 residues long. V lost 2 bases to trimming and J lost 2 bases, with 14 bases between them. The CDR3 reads CASSFGTGVTYEQYF. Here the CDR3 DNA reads TGTGCCAGCAGCTTTGGGACGGGGGTGACCTACGAGCAGTACTTC.

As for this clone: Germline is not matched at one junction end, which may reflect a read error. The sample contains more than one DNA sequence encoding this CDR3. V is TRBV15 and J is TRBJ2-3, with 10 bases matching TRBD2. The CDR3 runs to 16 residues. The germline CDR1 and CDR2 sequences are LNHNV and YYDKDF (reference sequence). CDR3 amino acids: CATSRPSGGAGDTQYF. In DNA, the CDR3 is TGTGCCACTAGCAGACCCAGCGGGGGGGCAGGGGATACGCAGTATTTT.

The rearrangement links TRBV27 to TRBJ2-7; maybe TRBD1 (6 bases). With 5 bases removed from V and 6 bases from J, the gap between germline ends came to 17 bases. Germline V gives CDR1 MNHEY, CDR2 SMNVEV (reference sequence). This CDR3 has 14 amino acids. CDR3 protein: CASSAGQRWAEQYF. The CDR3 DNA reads TGTGCCAGCAGTGCCGGACAGCGTTGGGCCGAGCAGTACTTC.

This chain's CDR3 is CASRLSGSSYNEQFF. Written as DNA, the CDR3 is TGCGCCAGCAGGTTGTCCGGGAGCTCCTACAATGAGCAGTTCTTC. V usage is TRBV5-1 and J usage is TRBJ2-1; TRBD2 might be the D (6 bases). CDR1 and CDR2 from the germline V gene are SGHRS and YFSETQ. With 5 bases removed from V and 0 bases from J, the gap between germline ends came to 12 bases. The CDR3 has 15 residues.

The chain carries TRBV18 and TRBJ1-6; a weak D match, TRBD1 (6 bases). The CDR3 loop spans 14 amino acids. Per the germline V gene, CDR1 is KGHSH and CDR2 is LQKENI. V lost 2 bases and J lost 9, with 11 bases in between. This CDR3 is CASSPAGEGSPLHF. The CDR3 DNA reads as TGTGCCAGCTCACCAGCAGGGGAGGGTTCACCCCTCCACTTT.

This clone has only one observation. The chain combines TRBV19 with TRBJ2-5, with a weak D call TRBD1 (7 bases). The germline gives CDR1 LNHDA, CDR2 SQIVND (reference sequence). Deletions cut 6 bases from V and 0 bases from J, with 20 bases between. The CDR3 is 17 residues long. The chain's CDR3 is CASRGGASGTDQETQYF. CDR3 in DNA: TGTGCCAGTAGGGGCGGGGCGTCCGGGACAGACCAAGAGACCCAGTACTTC.

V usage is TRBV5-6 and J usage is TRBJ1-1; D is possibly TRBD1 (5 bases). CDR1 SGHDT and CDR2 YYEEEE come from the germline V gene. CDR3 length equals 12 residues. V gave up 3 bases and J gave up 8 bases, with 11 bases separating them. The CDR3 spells CASSSRRDEAFF. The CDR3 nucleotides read TGTGCCAGCAGCTCGCGCAGGGACGAAGCTTTCTTT.

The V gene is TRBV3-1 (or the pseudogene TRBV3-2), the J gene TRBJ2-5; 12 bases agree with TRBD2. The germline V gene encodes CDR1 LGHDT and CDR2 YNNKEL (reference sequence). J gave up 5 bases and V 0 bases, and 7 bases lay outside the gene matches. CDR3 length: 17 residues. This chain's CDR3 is CASSQDLRLAGVETQYF. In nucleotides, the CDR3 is TGTGCCAGCAGCCAAGATTTGAGACTAGCGGGAGTCGAGACCCAGTACTTC.